This T cell receptor (beta chain) was observed in a study of blood T cell repertoires in COVID-19. About the study: COVID-19 samples collected from the United States, Italy and Spain covered acute and convalescent phases. In each case, the material was cDNA or gDNA derived from T cells, B-cell-depleted T cells, or PBMCs.

The CDR3 has 13 residues. Germline CDR1 reads MNHEY; CDR2 reads SVGAGI. Trimming pared 4 bases from V and 5 bases from J, leaving 9 bases between. The authors' processing: Amplification from reference gene primers served as the basis for estimated nucleated cell counts. Sequenced by immunoSEQ multiplex PCR; TCRdb stores in-frame clones only, minus some. From that table come the V and J calls and clone size; the DNA was used to work out D and trimming. The sample carries just under 350,000 clones, around 91% recorded once. This receptor was taken from a woman between 18 and 29 years old who had recovered from COVID-19. The V and J genes are TRBV6-5 and TRBJ1-3; a weak D match, TRBD1 (6 bases). The sample taken for sequencing was peripheral blood. The CDR3 is CASSSGERNTIYF. The CDR3 DNA is TGTGCCAGCAGTTCAGGGGAAAGAAACACCATATATTTT.